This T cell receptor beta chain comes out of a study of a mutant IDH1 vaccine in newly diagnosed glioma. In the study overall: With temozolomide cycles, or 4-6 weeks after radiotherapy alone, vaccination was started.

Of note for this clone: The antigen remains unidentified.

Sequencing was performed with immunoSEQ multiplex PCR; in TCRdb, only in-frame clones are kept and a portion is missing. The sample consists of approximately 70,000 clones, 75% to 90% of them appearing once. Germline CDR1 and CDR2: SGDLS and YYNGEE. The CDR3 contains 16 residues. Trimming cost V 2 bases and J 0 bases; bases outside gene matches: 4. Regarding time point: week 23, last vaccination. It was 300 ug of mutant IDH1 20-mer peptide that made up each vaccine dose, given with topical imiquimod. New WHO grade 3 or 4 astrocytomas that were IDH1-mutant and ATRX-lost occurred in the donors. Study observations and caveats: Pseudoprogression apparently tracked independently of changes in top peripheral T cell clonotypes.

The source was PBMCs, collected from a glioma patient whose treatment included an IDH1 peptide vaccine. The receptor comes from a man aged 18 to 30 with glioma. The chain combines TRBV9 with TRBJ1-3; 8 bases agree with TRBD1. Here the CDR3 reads CASSVGQGPSGNTIYF. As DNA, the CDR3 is TGTGCCAGCAGCGTCGGACAGGGACCCTCTGGAAACACCATATATTTT.